This T cell receptor beta chain was sequenced in a study of OX40 agonist ivuxolimab in advanced cancers. Overall study: Ivuxolimab is an agonistic anti-OX40 (CD134) antibody, and patients were treated with it. Findings and caveats of the study: People who partly responded at 0.1-3.0 mg/kg had some of the least clonal expansion seen. Fewer expanded clones were found on average in CD4+ than in CD8+ T cells.

CDR3 length: 20 amino acids. Clones were sequenced by immunoSEQ multiplex PCR, and TCRdb holds only the in-frame ones, with some missing. This sample has about 67,000 clones; nearly 90% occur once, and the top ten carry approximately 0.3%. Notes on this clone: The antigen remains unidentified.

The specimen comprised CD4+ or CD8+ T cells sorted from blood, sampled in a trial of the OX40 agonist ivuxolimab. This clonotype was obtained from an adult with an advanced solid tumor such as melanoma, head and neck, liver or kidney cancer. The genes are TRBV21-1 and TRBJ2-3; TRBD2 is taken as the D call from the table, unchecked against the DNA. TRBV21-1 is labeled a pseudogene. CDR3 amino acids: CASSNDGYSDAVKGTDTQYF. The CDR3 DNA follows: TGTGCCAGCAGCAATGACGGGTATTCCGACGCAGTGAAAGGCACAGATACGCAGTATTTT.